This passage covers 15 T cell receptor beta chains from one sample sequenced in a study of blood T cell repertoires in COVID-19. Libraries were prepared by immunoSEQ multiplex PCR; TCRdb keeps only in-frame clonotypes and omits some of them. The sample includes about 15,000 clones, approximately 90% of them seen just once. The sequenced sample was peripheral blood. These receptors all stem from a human donor in a cohort sampled during active COVID-19.

The chain combines TRBV4-1 with TRBJ1-5; perhaps TRBD1 as D (5 bases). V lost 1 base to trimming and J lost 6 bases, with 22 bases between them. There are 18 residues in the CDR3. In germline, CDR1 is MGHRA, CDR2 YSYEKL. The CDR3 nucleotides read TGCGCCAGCAGCCAAGGTGGGGAAACACGGGGGTTCGGTCAGCCCCAGCATTTT. Its translation is CASSQGGETRGFGQPQHF.

The CDR3 DNA sequence: TGTGCCAGCAGCCGACAAGGCGCAGGGGGGACCCCTGGGGCCAACGTCCTGACTTTC. Residues: CASSRQGAGGTPGANVLTF. The chain combines TRBV4-2 with TRBJ2-6, with D perhaps matching TRBD1 (7 bases). The V gene's germline CDR1 is LGHNA and CDR2 YNFKEQ. V was trimmed by 4 bases and J by 2 bases, leaving 21 bases between them. This CDR3 comprises 19 residues.

The V call is TRBV2, the J call TRBJ1-6; D is possibly TRBD1 (6 bases). Germline values: CDR1 SNHLY, CDR2 FYNNEI. CDR3 length equals 16 residues. The V and J ends lost 6 bases and 4 bases respectively, with 16 bases between them. The CDR3 nucleotides read TGTGCCAGCAGCGGGCCCCAGGGGATGTATAATTCACCCCTCCACTTT. Encoded protein: CASSGPQGMYNSPLHF.

The genes are TRBV7-9 and TRBJ2-7; TRBD2 matches 12 bases. Germline values: CDR1 SEHNR, CDR2 FQNEAQ (reference sequence). The CDR3 length is 16 residues. With 4 bases clipped from V and 0 bases from J, the junction kept 4 bases outside the gene matches. CDR3 sequence (DNA): TGTGCCAGCAGCTCTGGACTAGCGGGGCCCTCCTACGAGCAGTACTTC. Translated: CASSSGLAGPSYEQYF. Combining the CDR3 with reference TRBV7-9 and TRBJ2-7 gives the whole variable domain DTGVSQNPRHKITKRGQNVTFRCDPISEHNRLYWYRQTLGQGPEFLTYFQNEAQLEKSRLLSDRFSAERPKGSFSTLEIQRTEQGDSAMYLCASSSGLAGPSYEQYFGPGTRLTVT.

The rearrangement uses TRBV27 and TRBJ2-2; 9 bases are a match to TRBD1. The V gene end was trimmed by 5 bases and the J gene end by 4 bases; junction bases not matched to a gene: 11. The CDR3 contains 17 residues. Germline V gene data show CDR1 as MNHEY and CDR2 as SMNVEV (reference sequence). The CDR3 DNA reads as TGTGCCAGCAGTCTAGGGGCGGGACAGGGACCCACCGGGGAGCTGTTTTTT. Its translation is CASSLGAGQGPTGELFF.

J is TRBJ2-5 and V is TRBV6-5; the D gene is possibly TRBD1 (6 bases). V was trimmed by 6 bases and J by 5 bases, leaving 16 bases between them. Germline V gives CDR1 MNHEY, CDR2 SVGAGI. The CDR3 length is 14 residues. The CDR3, as DNA: TGTGCCAGCAGCGCAAACAGGGTGGGGGAGACCCAGTACTTC. Its translation is CASSANRVGETQYF.

The rearrangement links TRBV5-6 to TRBJ2-2, with 12 bases lining up with TRBD2. Germline loops: CDR1 SGHDT, CDR2 YYEEEE. This CDR3 has 16 amino acids. The junction had 4 bases not matched to a gene; V was cut back by 7 bases and J by 0 bases. This chain's CDR3 is CASQLAGGPNTGELFF. The CDR3 DNA reads as TGTGCCAGCCAACTAGCGGGAGGTCCGAACACCGGGGAGCTGTTTTTT.

V gene TRBV5-1 combines with J gene TRBJ2-7; 9 bases line up with TRBD2. The germline gives CDR1 SGHRS, CDR2 YFSETQ. Trimming cost V 4 bases and J 6 bases; bases outside gene matches: 5. The CDR3 is 13 amino acids. The CDR3 reads CASSVSGSGEQYF. Written as DNA, the CDR3 is TGCGCCAGCAGCGTTAGCGGGAGCGGCGAGCAGTACTTC.

The chain has TRBV3-1 (or the pseudogene TRBV3-2) and TRBJ2-1; 10 nucleotides line up with TRBD2. Germline-derived CDR1 and CDR2 are LGHDT and YNNKEL (reference sequence). V lost 2 bases, J lost 12 bases, and 13 bases stayed unmatched. The CDR3 is made up of 16 amino acids. Written as DNA, the CDR3 is TGTGCCAGCAGCCAAAATATAGCGGGAGGCGGGGGTTGGCAGTTCTTC. This gives the protein CASSQNIAGGGGWQFF.

The chain combines TRBV5-1 with TRBJ2-3, with D possibly matching TRBD2 (6 bases). Germline V lookup: CDR1 SGHRS, CDR2 YFSETQ. The V end was cut by 0 bases, the J end by 6 bases, with 11 bases between. The CDR3 loop spans 14 amino acids. The CDR3 loop is CASSLDGSFDTQYF. The CDR3 nucleotides read TGCGCCAGCAGCTTGGACGGGAGTTTCGATACGCAGTATTTT.

V and J are TRBV20-1 and TRBJ2-4; 7 nucleotides match TRBD1. Looked up from germline, CDR1 is DFQATT and CDR2 is SNEGSKA (reference sequence). Germline trimming cut 8 bases from V and 7 bases from J; bases unmatched to any gene: 5. The CDR3 has 11 residues. The CDR3 region is CSPDRENIQYF. CDR3 coding DNA: TGCAGTCCTGACAGGGAGAACATTCAGTACTTC.

This clone has a handful of counts. The chain is built from TRBV7-9 and TRBJ2-3; TRBD2 might be the D (5 bases). The CDR3 contains 17 residues. Germline CDR1 SEHNR, CDR2 FQNEAQ (reference sequence). V was shortened by 1 base and J by 0 bases, with 14 bases between the two germline ends. The CDR3 coding sequence is TGTGCCAGCAGCTTAGTGGGGTTGACTATCAGCACAGATACGCAGTATTTT. This sequence encodes CASSLVGLTISTDTQYF.

V usage is TRBV28 and J usage is TRBJ2-1, with D maybe TRBD1 (6 bases). Germline V gives CDR1 MDHEN, CDR2 SYDVKM. Trimming left V 11 bases short and J 15 bases short, with 29 bases between. CDR3 length equals 14 residues. CDR3 DNA sequence: TGTGCCTGCGTTACCGGGACAAGAGCCCCGGATCGGTTCTTC. This gives the protein CACVTGTRAPDRFF.

This clone was seen just once. The rearrangement uses TRBV19 and TRBJ1-6, with 10 nucleotides matching TRBD1. V shed 7 bases, J shed 10 bases, and the junction held 7 bases outside the gene matches. Looked up from germline, CDR1 is LNHDA and CDR2 is SQIVND (reference sequence). The CDR3 covers 14 residues. Here the CDR3 DNA reads TGTGCCAGTACCCTGACAGGGGGCGAATCACCCCTCCACTTT. It specifies CASTLTGGESPLHF. The full variable domain, rest sourced from reference TRBV19 and TRBJ1-6, is DGGITQSPKYLFRKEGQNVTLSCEQNLNHDAMYWYRQDPGQGLRLIYYSQIVNDFQKGDIAEGYSVSREKKESFPLTVTSAQKNPTAFYLCASTLTGGESPLHFGNGTRLTVT.

The chain combines TRBV5-6 with TRBJ2-2; 11 bases line up with TRBD2. J was trimmed by 7 bases and V by 2 bases; bases with no gene match: 10. The CDR3 has 17 amino acids. Germline V CDR1 and CDR2: SGHDT, YYEEEE. CDR3 amino acids: CASSFKALAGDIGELFF. CDR3 nucleotides: TGTGCCAGCAGCTTCAAAGCACTAGCGGGAGACATCGGGGAGCTGTTTTTT.